This T cell receptor beta chain stems from a study of T cells after yellow fever vaccination. Regarding the study as a whole: Abundant clonotypes from the bulk population could have been carried over as contaminants into FACS-sorted repertoires. Few clonotypes appeared in both CD4 and CD8 compartments.

Germline V gives CDR1 DFQATT, CDR2 SNEGSKA (reference sequence). The CDR3 is 17 amino acids. Trimming pared 0 bases from V and 1 base from J, leaving 19 bases between. They built TCR cDNA with 5'RACE template switching, a step that put in a universal primer site and UMIs. In TCRdb, the 5' RACE reads were re-called with MiXCR into one record per CDR3 protein. The sample lists some 600,000 distinct CDR3 sequences, roughly an eighth seen once, with 14% to 15% in the top ten. This clonotype was observed a handful of times. Its antigen is not identified. Sequences were derived from PBMCs, sampled on the day of the yellow fever booster vaccination. The clonotype comes from a man younger than 40 who received the YFV17D yellow fever vaccine. V gene TRBV20-1 combines with J gene TRBJ2-7; no firm D call. CDR3 residues: CSARDIEALLGSYEQYF. CDR3 in DNA: TGCAGTGCTAGAGATATTGAAGCGCTGCTTGGATCCTACGAGCAGTACTTC.